This T cell receptor beta chain was sequenced for a study of T cell responses to AZD1222 COVID-19 vaccine. Details on this clone: Antigen unknown.

CDR1 is MNHEY and CDR2 is SVGAGI in the germline V gene. V was shortened by 4 bases and J by 4 bases, with 13 bases between the two germline ends. The CDR3 sequence is 14 residues long. Profiling relied on immunoSEQ multiplex PCR, and the TCRdb table lists in-frame clones only, not all of them. The sample has about 200,000 clones, 85% to 90% seen once. General study findings and limits: Seropositive AZD1222 recipients at baseline numbered only 6 or 7. Vaccine-related CD4 TCRs covered spike, predominating at 160-218 and 743-854.

This clonotype was obtained from an adult in good health. The chain combines TRBV6-5 with TRBJ1-2; weak D call: TRBD1 (5 bases). The sample was peripheral blood, taken on day 0 of AZD1222 vaccination. For the CDR3, the DNA is TGTGCCAGCAGTTCCCAAGTAGGGGTCTATGGCTACACCTTC. This encodes CASSSQVGVYGYTF.